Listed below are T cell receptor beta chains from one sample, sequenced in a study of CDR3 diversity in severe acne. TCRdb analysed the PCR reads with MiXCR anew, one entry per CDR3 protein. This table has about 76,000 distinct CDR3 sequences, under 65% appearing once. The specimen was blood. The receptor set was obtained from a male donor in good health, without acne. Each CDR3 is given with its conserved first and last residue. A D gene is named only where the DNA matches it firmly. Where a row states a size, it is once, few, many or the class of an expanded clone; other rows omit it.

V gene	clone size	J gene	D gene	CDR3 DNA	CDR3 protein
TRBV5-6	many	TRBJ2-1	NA	TGTGCCAGCAGCCTCGGACCGGGACAACGGGATGAGCAGTTCTTC	CASSLGPGQRDEQFF
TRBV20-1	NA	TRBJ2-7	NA	TGCAGTGTCACACGGCAGGGGCCACCCTACGAGCAGTACTTC	CSVTRQGPPYEQYF
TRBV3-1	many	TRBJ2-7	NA	TGTGCCAGCAGCCAAGCCGGGACGAACTACGAGCAGTACTTC	CASSQAGTNYEQYF
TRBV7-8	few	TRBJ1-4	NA	TGTGCCAGCAGCTTAGCGCAGGGTATAGTAACTAATGAAAAACTGTTTTTT	CASSLAQGIVTNEKLFF
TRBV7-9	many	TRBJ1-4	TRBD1	TGTGCCAGCAGCTTAGTTCCAGGGGGCTATGAAAAACTGTTTTTT	CASSLVPGGYEKLFF
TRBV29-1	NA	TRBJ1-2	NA	TGCAGCGTTTACGGGGGGAGTGTCTATGGCTACACCTTC	CSVYGGSVYGYTF
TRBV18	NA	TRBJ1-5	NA	TGTGCCAGCTCACGGCAAGAGACCCAGCATTTT	CASSRQETQHF
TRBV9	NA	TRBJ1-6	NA	TGTGCCAGCAGCGAGCACGGGGGGATCTCCTACAATTCACCCCTCCACTTT	CASSEHGGISYNSPLHF
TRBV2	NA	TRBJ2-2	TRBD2	TGTGCCAGCAGCTCCGGGACTAGCGAAATTGGGGAGCTGTTTTTT	CASSSGTSEIGELFF
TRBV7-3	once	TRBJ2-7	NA	NA	CASSSRDGKGALWLHLRFGEWQYF
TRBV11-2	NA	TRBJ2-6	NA	TGTGCCAGCAGCCGACTCGATGGGCCCAGGACTTCTGGGGCCAACGTCCTGACTTTC	CASSRLDGPRTSGANVLTF
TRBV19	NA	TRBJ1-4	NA	TGTGCCAGTAGTATAGATAATGAAGGGCTGGGGAATGAAAAACTGTTTTTT	CASSIDNEGLGNEKLFF
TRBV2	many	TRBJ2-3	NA	TGTGCCAGCCGGGACAACACAGATACGCAGTATTTT	CASRDNTDTQYF
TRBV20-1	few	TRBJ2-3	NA	TGCAGTGCCTTTCGGGATTGGGAGTTTTTCACAGATACGCAGTATTTT	CSAFRDWEFFTDTQYF
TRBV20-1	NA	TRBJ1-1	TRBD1	TGCAGTGCTGGGGGACCGACAGGGGGTAGGGACACTGAAGCTTTCTTT	CSAGGPTGGRDTEAFF
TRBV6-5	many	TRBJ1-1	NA	TGTGCCAGCAGTTCCCTACAGGGTCATCTTGGCACTGAAGCTTTCTTT	CASSSLQGHLGTEAFF
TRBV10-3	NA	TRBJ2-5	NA	TGTGCCATCAGTGCTCGGGCAGACCAAGAGACCCAGTACTTC	CAISARADQETQYF
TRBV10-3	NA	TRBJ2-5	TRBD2	TGTGCCATCAGGGGGGAGGGGGAGACCCAGTACTTC	CAIRGEGETQYF
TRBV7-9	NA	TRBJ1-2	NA	TGTGCCAGCAGCTCGCTGGCCCTTAACTATGGCTACACCTTC	CASSSLALNYGYTF
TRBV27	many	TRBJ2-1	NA	TGTGCCACCCCTCGGGGGAGTCGGACCTACAATGAGCAGTTCTTC	CATPRGSRTYNEQFF
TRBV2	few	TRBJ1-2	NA	TGTGCCAGTCGGTCAATCTATGGCTACACCTTC	CASRSIYGYTF
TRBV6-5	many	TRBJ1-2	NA	TGTGCCAGCGGGGACATCCTCTATGGCTACACCTTC	CASGDILYGYTF
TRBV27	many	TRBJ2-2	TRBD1	TGTGCCAGCAGTTCAGGACAGGGGGCGTTCGGGGAGCTGTTTTTT	CASSSGQGAFGELFF
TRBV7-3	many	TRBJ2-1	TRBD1	TGTGCCAGCAGCTTTCAGGGGGCGTCGTACAATGAGCAGTTCTTC	CASSFQGASYNEQFF